The 8 T cell receptor beta chains given below trace back to one sample, sequenced in a study of blood T cells in healthy people across ages. Primers used in a second PCR of roughly 7 to 12 cycles were a sample-barcoded 5' primer and a J-beta primer mix. From the 5' RACE reads, TCRdb called clonotypes with MiXCR, one entry per CDR3 protein. This repertoire shows hundreds of thousands of distinct CDR3 sequences, just over 55% found once; its top ten account for roughly 25%. The sample comprised blood. These TCRs come from a man between 35 and 55 years old in good health.

The CDR3 DNA reads TGCAGTGCCCCAGTAGCACGGACAGGCTACGAGCAGTACTTC. This codes for CSAPVARTGYEQYF. The rearrangement uses TRBV20-1 and TRBJ2-7; TRBD1 agrees at 7 bases. The CDR3 runs 14 residues. The V gene's germline CDR1 is DFQATT and CDR2 SNEGSKA (reference sequence). Trimming removed 6 bases from V and 3 bases from J; junction bases left unmatched: 11.

This clonotype turned up a few times. V and J are TRBV29-1 and TRBJ1-2; 7 nucleotides match TRBD1. The CDR3 consists of 12 residues. Germline V gene data show CDR1 as SQVTM and CDR2 as ANQGSEA. Trimming took 5 bases from V and 6 from J; bases not matched to a gene: 6. This CDR3 is CSVLRGGDGYTF. The CDR3 bases are TGCAGCGTTCTCCGAGGGGGCGATGGCTACACCTTC.

V gene TRBV7-2 combines with J gene TRBJ2-7; D assignment may be TRBD1 or TRBD2 (5 bases each). V was pared by 5 bases and J by 4 bases, with 18 bases between. From germline, CDR1 is SGHTA and CDR2 FQGNSA. The CDR3 extends over 15 amino acids. CDR3 DNA sequence: TGTGCCAGCAGCCCCAGAAGGGACGAGGAGTACGAGCAGTACTTC. Translation gives CASSPRRDEEYEQYF.

J is TRBJ2-3 and V is TRBV27, with D possibly being TRBD1 or TRBD2 (5 bases each). CDR3 length: 15 amino acids. The V end lost 5 bases, the J end lost 0 bases, and 12 bases lay between the germline ends. Looked up from germline, CDR1 is MNHEY and CDR2 is SMNVEV (reference sequence). The CDR3 coding sequence is TGTGCCAGCAGTCCACACCGGGACAGCACAGATACGCAGTATTTT. Translating it yields CASSPHRDSTDTQYF.

CDR3 nucleotide sequence: TGTGCCAGCAGTTTCTCAGGGGGCAAGAAGTCCTACGAGCAGTACTTC. This gives the protein CASSFSGGKKSYEQYF. The chain couples TRBV28 to TRBJ2-7, with TRBD1 identical over 8 bases. Trimming at V came to 3 bases and at J to 1 base, leaving 8 bases not matched to a gene. The CDR3 covers 16 residues. Germline loops: CDR1 MDHEN, CDR2 SYDVKM.

The gene calls are TRBV20-1 and TRBJ2-7; perhaps TRBD1 as D (5 bases). CDR1 DFQATT and CDR2 SNEGSKA come from the germline V gene (reference sequence). The CDR3 sequence is 15 residues long. The V end was cut by 0 bases, the J end by 4 bases, with 16 bases between. The CDR3 nucleotides read TGCAGTGCTAGAGATCGCGAAGGGGCTACTTACGAGCAGTACTTC. Its translation: CSARDREGATYEQYF.

The J gene is TRBJ2-1, the V gene TRBV21-1; no DNA check was done on the table's D call, TRBD1. TRBV21-1 is labeled a pseudogene. CDR3 length: 17 amino acids. CDR3 in amino acids: CARTPLDSAWGINEQFF. The CDR3 DNA sequence: TGTGCCAGAACACCACTCGACTCAGCTTGGGGGATAAATGAGCAGTTCTTC.

As regards this clonotype: One end of the junction fails to match germline, which may point to a read error. The rearrangement joins TRBV7-7 to TRBJ2-5; possibly TRBD1 for D (6 bases). Per germline, CDR1 SSHAT and CDR2 FNYEAQ (reference sequence). This CDR3 is built from 14 residues. The CDR3 here is CASSRGTAAETQYF. The CDR3 DNA follows: TGTGCTAGCAGCAGGGGCACTGCAGCGGAGACCCAGTACTTC.